This T cell receptor (beta chain) derives from a study of CD8+ T cells in alopecia areata. Sequencing used cDNA as its template, made by extracting RNA and reverse transcribing it. Sequencing was performed with immunoSEQ multiplex PCR; in TCRdb, only in-frame clones are kept and a portion is missing. The table includes some 200,000 clones, about three fifths detected once. Treatment reported: oral pan-JAK inhibitor, 5-10 mg twice daily. This clone was seen more than once but under ten times. Other nucleotide sequences from this sample produce the same CDR3. The V and J ends lost 4 bases and 2 bases respectively, with 10 bases between them. Germline V lookup: CDR1 SQVTM, CDR2 ANQGSEA. CDR3 size: 13 residues.

V and J are TRBV29-1 and TRBJ2-3; maybe TRBD1 (5 bases). The sequences come from CD4+ T cells sorted from blood, collected at week 4, from a patient treated with tofacitinib. This sequence originates from a human donor with alopecia areata. The CDR3 reads CSVVGRATDTQYF. The CDR3 region has the DNA TGCAGCGTTGTGGGCAGGGCCACAGATACGCAGTATTTT.